This passage covers 14 T cell receptor beta chains from one sample sequenced in a study of blood T cell repertoires in COVID-19 (dated by TCRdb to the early 2020s). Receptor libraries were prepared by the immunoSEQ multiplex PCR assay. Sourced from immuneACCESS, this table was stored by TCRdb with only in-frame sequences that have V and J called. A share of the clones is absent; for the studies checked, an unresolved V gene accounts for under half, and the remainder has no known explanation. Within this sample are approximately 180,000 clones, with 70% to 90% of them counted one time only. 9.5% to 13% of the sample is held by the ten biggest clonotypes. Source material: peripheral blood. The receptor source for this set is a human donor with active or convalescent COVID-19. The donor label of this sample is uncertain.

This sequence joins TRBV2 and TRBJ1-1, with D unclear. The ends were cut back, 1 base at V and 5 bases at J, with 11 bases in the middle. The V gene's germline CDR1 is SNHLY and CDR2 FYNNEI. CDR3 length: 14 residues. For the CDR3, the DNA is TGTGCCAGCAGTGAAGAGGGAGGGAAAACTGAAGCTTTCTTT. The encoded protein is CASSEEGGKTEAFF.

The chain joins TRBV3-1 (or the pseudogene TRBV3-2) to TRBJ2-7; 7 nucleotides match TRBD1. Germline CDR1 and CDR2: LGHDT and YNNKEL (reference sequence). V dropped 3 bases and J dropped 5; count of bases not matched to a gene: 1. The CDR3 runs to 12 residues. The CDR3 spells CASSHTGDEQYF. The DNA of the CDR3 is TGTGCCAGCAGCCACACAGGGGACGAGCAGTACTTC.

The chain is built from TRBV7-6 and TRBJ2-1; TRBD2 agrees at 12 bases. J lost 4 bases, V lost 5 bases, and 6 bases had no gene match. The CDR3 has 16 amino acids. Germline values: CDR1 SGHVS, CDR2 FNYEAQ. In nucleotides, the CDR3 is TGTGCCAGCAGCCAAAGGACTAGCGGGGATTACAATGAGCAGTTCTTC. This codes for CASSQRTSGDYNEQFF.

The chain has TRBV19 and TRBJ1-5; D is possibly TRBD1 (5 bases). Trimming left V 7 bases short and J 5 bases short, with 18 bases between. The CDR3 spans 15 residues. The germline gives CDR1 LNHDA, CDR2 SQIVND (reference sequence). This chain's CDR3 is CASKHRPQLDQPQHF. In DNA form, the CDR3 reads TGTGCCAGTAAGCACAGGCCGCAGTTGGATCAGCCCCAGCATTTT.

The CDR3 bases are TGTGCCAGTACCCCACCGACTGCGAACACTGAAGCTTTCTTT. This encodes CASTPPTANTEAFF. The J gene is TRBJ1-1, the V gene TRBV19; D not resolved. Trimming cost V 7 bases and J 1 base, with 13 bases left between them. This CDR3 has 14 amino acids. The germline V gene encodes CDR1 LNHDA and CDR2 SQIVND (reference sequence).

The rearrangement links TRBV21-1 to TRBJ1-2. TRBV21-1 is a listed pseudogene. The CDR3 length is 13 residues. CDR3 in DNA: TGTGCCAGCAGCGCCGCGGGGAACTATGGCTACACCTTC. This translates into CASSAAGNYGYTF.

The chain links TRBV4-2 to TRBJ2-5; 12 bases are shared with TRBD2. The CDR3 is 16 residues long. Germline CDR1 is LGHNA and CDR2 is YNFKEQ. Germline trimming cut 0 bases from V and 4 bases from J; bases unmatched to any gene: 3. The CDR3 loop is CASSQDLAGGPETQYF. For the CDR3, the DNA is TGTGCCAGCAGCCAAGATCTAGCGGGGGGGCCAGAGACCCAGTACTTC.

The chain has TRBV5-1 and TRBJ2-2; 7 positions match TRBD2. J lost 1 base, V lost 0 bases, and 3 bases had no gene match. Looked up from germline, CDR1 is SGHRS and CDR2 is YFSETQ. CDR3 length equals 16 residues. The DNA for the CDR3 is TGCGCCAGCAGCTTGGGACTAGCCTTGAACACCGGGGAGCTGTTTTTT. Translating it yields CASSLGLALNTGELFF. The whole variable domain, remainder taken from reference TRBV5-1 and TRBJ2-2, is KAGVTQTPRYLIKTRGQQVTLSCSPISGHRSVSWYQQTPGQGLQFLFEYFSETQRNKGNFPGRFSGRQFSNSRSEMNVSTLELGDSALYLCASSLGLALNTGELFFGEGSRLTVL.

V is TRBV4-1 and J is TRBJ2-3; D unresolved. CDR3 length: 17 residues. The ends were cut back, 4 bases at V and 1 base at J, with 18 bases in the middle. From germline, CDR1 is MGHRA and CDR2 YSYEKL. CDR3 sequence: CASSRAIASPGTDTQYF. CDR3 bases: TGCGCCAGCAGCCGGGCAATCGCTTCACCAGGCACAGATACGCAGTATTTT.

This chain joins TRBV7-2 and TRBJ2-5; 7 bases line up with TRBD2. Trimming cost V 4 bases and J 6 bases; bases outside gene matches: 8. From germline, CDR1 is SGHTA and CDR2 FQGNSA. The CDR3 is 14 amino acids. The CDR3 protein is CASSSRLARKTQYF. For the CDR3, the DNA is TGTGCCAGCAGCTCCCGACTAGCCCGAAAGACCCAGTACTTC.

This clone was seen only a few times. CDR3 residues: CASSRGRSGNTIYF. The DNA for the CDR3 is TGTGCCAGCAGCCGGGGGCGCTCTGGAAACACCATATATTTT. The rearrangement joins TRBV3-1 (or the pseudogene TRBV3-2) to TRBJ1-3; tentative D call: TRBD1 (6 bases). CDR3 length: 14 amino acids. CDR1 LGHDT and CDR2 YNNKEL come from the germline V gene (reference sequence). The V and J ends lost 4 bases and 0 bases respectively, with 7 bases between them.

The genes are TRBV6-5 and TRBJ2-1; 9 nucleotides align to TRBD2. The CDR3 has 14 residues. Germline V lookup: CDR1 MNHEY, CDR2 SVGAGI. J was trimmed by 8 bases and V by 8 bases; bases with no gene match: 10. CDR3 bases: TGTGCCAGCGGTAGCGGGGGAAATGTTTATGAGCAGTTCTTC. It specifies CASGSGGNVYEQFF.

A single count supports this clone. The chain couples TRBV7-9 to TRBJ1-1; no clear D gene. V lost 1 base, J lost 5 bases, and 8 bases lay in between. This CDR3 comprises 13 residues. Germline CDR1 reads SEHNR; CDR2 reads FQNEAQ (reference sequence). This CDR3 is CASSLGSGTEAFF. The CDR3 DNA reads TGTGCCAGCAGCTTAGGGTCGGGGACTGAAGCTTTCTTT.

The rearrangement uses TRBV4-3 and TRBJ2-7, with D perhaps TRBD2 (7 bases). The germline V and J ends were trimmed by 3 bases and 3 bases, with 15 bases remaining between them. The CDR3 has 15 amino acids. Germline V CDR1 and CDR2: LGHNA, YSLEER. CDR3 coding DNA: TGCGCCAGCAGCCAGCAAAGGGGGGGGGTCTACGAGCAGTACTTC. It specifies CASSQQRGGVYEQYF.